This T cell receptor (beta chain) was captured in a study of technical replicates of blood from several donors. V gave up 7 bases and J gave up 8 bases; unmatched junction bases: 5. The CDR3 spans 15 residues. The germline gives CDR1 LGHNA, CDR2 YSLEER. Measured with immunoSEQ multiplex PCR; TCRdb has only the in-frame clones, and not every one. The sample includes 60,000 to 65,000 clones, 75% to 90% of them seen just once. The sequence was obtained from a human donor in good health. Some clones in this sample may be carry-over from other donors' samples. The chain recombines TRBV4-3 with TRBJ2-1, with 16 bases identical to TRBD2. Sequences were obtained from PBMCs. The CDR3: CASTHGTSGRDEQFF. The CDR3 DNA is TGCGCCAGCACCCACGGGACTAGCGGGAGGGATGAGCAGTTCTTC.